This T cell receptor (beta chain) was identified during a study of Ad26.COV2.S vaccination and SARS-CoV-2 variants. Germline CDR1 reads LNHNV; CDR2 reads YYDKDF (reference sequence). There are 15 residues in the CDR3. V lost 5 bases and J lost 0, with 13 bases in between. Using immunoSEQ multiplex PCR, the repertoire was profiled, and TCRdb retains in-frame clones only, with some absent. The repertoire includes some 290,000 clones, approximately 86% of them detected once, and 1.5% to 2% sits in the top ten. This clone was seen just once. Indicated treatment: 15 to 20 received Ad26.COV2.S at low or high dose, single or two shots; five or six received placebo; per-sample allocation not given. Samples were taken on day 63 after the first vaccine or placebo injection.

The J gene is TRBJ1-1, the V gene TRBV15; tentative D call: TRBD1 (6 bases). This specimen consisted of peripheral blood, obtained in a trial of Ad26.COV2.S vaccine versus placebo. This sequence was found in a person aged 18-65 years who received the Ad26.COV2.S COVID-19 vaccine or a placebo. The CDR3 coding sequence is TGTGCCACCAGCTCAGGCAGGGGCTTGAACACTGAAGCTTTCTTT. Residues: CATSSGRGLNTEAFF.